One and the same sample provided the 32 T cell receptor beta chains below, sequenced in a study of T cells after yellow fever vaccination. TCRdb processed the 5' RACE reads anew with MiXCR; each CDR3 protein has one entry. The sample includes hundreds of thousands of distinct CDR3 sequences, roughly 8.3% seen only once; the top ten take under 20%. The sample was PBMCs, taken 45 days after the first yellow fever vaccination. All receptors derive from a man younger than 35 who received the YFV17D yellow fever vaccine.

This clonotype was detected a few times. The chain is built from TRBV7-2 and TRBJ2-7; 10 bases map to TRBD2. The CDR3 is 15 residues long. The V and J ends lost 3 bases and 6 bases, in that order; junction bases with no gene match: 8. CDR1 and CDR2 (germline): SGHTA, FQGNSA. The DNA for the CDR3 is TGTGCCAGCAGCTTGTCCCCCGGGACTAGCGTCGAGCAGTACTTC. This sequence encodes CASSLSPGTSVEQYF. Full variable domain (rest looked up from reference TRBV7-2 and TRBJ2-7): GAGVSQSPSNKVTEKGKDVELRCDPISGHTALYWYRQSLGQGLEFLIYFQGNSAPDKSGLPSDRFSAERTGGSVSTLTIQRTQQEDSAVYLCASSLSPGTSVEQYFGPGTRLTVT.

The V call is TRBV4-3, the J call TRBJ2-3, with TRBD2 identical over 11 bases. V was pared by 5 bases and J by 7 bases, with 8 bases of the junction left unmatched. The V gene's germline CDR1 is LGHNA and CDR2 YSLEER. The CDR3 runs to 15 residues. In DNA, the CDR3 is TGCGCCAGCAGCGAGACTAGCGGGGTCACCAATACGCAGTATTTT. Protein: CASSETSGVTNTQYF.

This sequence joins TRBV7-2 and TRBJ1-2; no reliable D call. The CDR3 runs 13 residues. Germline V lookup: CDR1 SGHTA, CDR2 FQGNSA. V lost 3 bases to trimming and J lost 4 bases, with 9 bases between them. CDR3 sequence: CASSFQSAYGYTF. The CDR3 bases are TGTGCCAGCAGCTTTCAATCCGCCTATGGCTACACCTTC.

This clonotype was seen a handful of times. The rearrangement links TRBV5-1 to TRBJ2-5; TRBD2 is a possible D gene (6 bases). CDR1 SGHRS and CDR2 YFSETQ come from the germline V gene. The CDR3 is 16 residues long. The V end was cut by 7 bases, the J end by 5 bases, with 24 bases between. CDR3 in amino acids: CASGRTGTSFGETQYF. The CDR3 DNA follows: TGCGCCAGCGGCCGGACCGGGACTTCCTTCGGGGAGACCCAGTACTTC.

This clonotype was found a few times. The V gene is TRBV10-3, the J gene TRBJ2-6; D ambiguous. Trimming took 6 bases from V and 2 from J, leaving 5 bases between them. This CDR3 contains 13 residues. Germline-derived CDR1 and CDR2 are ENHRY and SYGVKD. The CDR3 coding sequence is TGTGCCATCAGCGTGACTGGGGCCAACGTCCTGACTTTC. Encoded protein: CAISVTGANVLTF.

This clonotype was detected ten times or more. The V gene is TRBV20-1, the J gene TRBJ1-1; TRBD1 might be the D (6 bases). The germline V gene encodes CDR1 DFQATT and CDR2 SNEGSKA (reference sequence). The length of the CDR3 is 13 residues. V was cut by 5 bases and J by 3 bases, with 13 bases left in between. The CDR3 here is CSADKQGYTEAFF. For the CDR3, the DNA is TGCAGTGCTGACAAACAGGGTTACACTGAAGCTTTCTTT.

A word on this clonotype: At one boundary the junction diverges from the germline segment, which might be a read error. This chain links TRBV6-5 with TRBJ1-1; D is unresolved. The CDR3 runs 14 residues. Germline lookup yields CDR1 MNHEY and CDR2 SVGAGI. The CDR3 spells CPSSYLTKDTEAFF. Here the CDR3 DNA reads TGTCCCAGCAGTTATCTAACTAAGGATACTGAAGCTTTCTTT.

This clonotype was seen ten or more times. V usage is TRBV7-9 and J usage is TRBJ2-1; D gene uncertain. The V gene's germline CDR1 is SEHNR and CDR2 FQNEAQ (reference sequence). The V end lost 5 bases, the J end lost 9 bases, and 8 bases lay between the germline ends. CDR3 length equals 11 residues. The CDR3 DNA follows: TGTGCCAGCAGCCCCGGGCGTGAGCAGTTCTTC. Translating gives CASSPGREQFF.

The gene calls are TRBV6-6 and TRBJ1-1; D perhaps matches TRBD1 (5 bases). Germline CDR1 reads MNHNY; CDR2 reads SVGAGI (reference sequence). There are 13 residues in the CDR3. Deletions cut 7 bases from V and 3 bases from J, with 12 bases between. The CDR3 is CASIPPGDTEAFF. DNA for the CDR3: TGTGCCAGCATCCCCCCGGGGGACACTGAAGCTTTCTTT.

In its sample, this clonotype was seen a few times. The rearrangement links TRBV6-2 or TRBV6-3 to TRBJ1-2; the match to TRBD1 covers 7 bases. CDR1 is MNHEY, CDR2 SVGEGT, per germline. J was trimmed by 8 bases and V by 6 bases; bases with no gene match: 6. There are 12 residues in the CDR3. CDR3 sequence (DNA): TGTGCCAGCAGCCACGGGACAGAAGGCTACACCTTC. Translation: CASSHGTEGYTF.

This rearrangement joins TRBV4-3 to TRBJ2-5; a possible D gene is TRBD2 (6 bases). This CDR3 contains 15 residues. With 0 bases removed from V and 1 base from J, the gap between germline ends came to 9 bases. In germline, CDR1 is LGHNA, CDR2 YSLEER. DNA for the CDR3: TGCGCCAGCAGCCAAGACCGACTAGGCCAAGAGACCCAGTACTTC. Amino acids: CASSQDRLGQETQYF.

This clonotype was picked up a small number of times. The rearrangement links TRBV12-3 or TRBV12-4 to TRBJ2-7, with D possibly being TRBD2 (6 bases). The CDR3 covers 16 residues. Trimming cost V 4 bases and J 0 bases, with 16 bases left between them. The CDR3: CASSYFVGGSSYEQYF. The CDR3 nucleotides read TGTGCCAGCAGTTACTTCGTCGGGGGAAGCTCCTACGAGCAGTACTTC.

The chain has TRBV12-3 or TRBV12-4 and TRBJ1-1; D not resolved. Trimming pared 6 bases from V and 3 bases from J, leaving 11 bases between. The CDR3 has 13 residues. The CDR3: CASSPAAYTEAFF. CDR3 sequence (DNA): TGTGCCAGCAGCCCAGCGGCCTACACTGAAGCTTTCTTT.

This clonotype occurred a few times. The gene calls are TRBV7-9 and TRBJ2-3; D might be TRBD2 (6 bases). Germline CDR1 is SEHNR and CDR2 is FQNEAQ (reference sequence). Deletions cut 5 bases from V and 9 bases from J, with 12 bases between. The CDR3 runs to 12 residues. CDR3 DNA sequence: TGTGCCAGCAGCCGGGACTCTAGAACGCAGTATTTT. Protein: CASSRDSRTQYF.

This clonotype was picked up a small number of times. The rearrangement joins TRBV5-1 to TRBJ2-5; D remains unclear. V lost 3 bases, J lost 1 base, and 13 bases lay in between. This CDR3 spans 15 amino acids. Germline CDR1 reads SGHRS; CDR2 reads YFSETQ. The CDR3 protein is CASSWTSSLQETQYF. In DNA, the CDR3 is TGCGCCAGCAGCTGGACGTCCAGCCTCCAAGAGACCCAGTACTTC.

This clonotype has just a few counts. The chain links TRBV28 to TRBJ2-7; no clear D gene. The germline gives CDR1 MDHEN, CDR2 SYDVKM. This CDR3 has 14 amino acids. The V and J ends lost 2 bases and 2 bases respectively, with 10 bases between them. In nucleotides, the CDR3 is TGTGCCAGCAGTTTAACCGGGCAGCCCTACGAGCAGTACTTC. Encoded protein: CASSLTGQPYEQYF.

A note on this clonotype: A read error is possible here, since a much larger clone lies one base away. The rearrangement uses TRBV4-1 and TRBJ2-1, with D hard to call. Germline values: CDR1 MGHRA, CDR2 YSYEKL. CDR3 length: 16 amino acids. V was cut by 6 bases and J by 1 base, with 16 bases left in between. CDR3 in DNA: TGCGCCAGCAGGCATACAGTGGTGAAGTCCTACAATGAGCAGTTCTTC. It codes for CASRHTVVKSYNEQFF.

This CDR3 reads CASSYSSEQFF. The CDR3 region has the DNA TGTGCCAGCAGCTACTCGAGTGAGCAGTTCTTC. The J gene is TRBJ2-1, the V gene TRBV12-3 or TRBV12-4; D gene uncertain. CDR3 size: 11 residues. Between the trimmed V and J ends, which lost 6 bases and 9 bases, there was a span of 9 bases.

This clonotype was found a few times. V gene TRBV4-1 combines with J gene TRBJ1-1; the match to TRBD1 covers 8 bases. The CDR3 consists of 14 residues. J gave up 8 bases and V 1 base, and 6 bases lay outside the gene matches. The germline V gene has CDR1 MGHRA and CDR2 YSYEKL. Here the CDR3 reads CASSQGRGRREAFF. The CDR3 DNA follows: TGCGCCAGCAGCCAAGGCAGGGGGCGTCGAGAAGCTTTCTTT.

In its sample, this clonotype was seen a few times. The V call is TRBV7-9, the J call TRBJ2-7; D possibly uses TRBD1 or TRBD2 (6 bases each). The germline V gene encodes CDR1 SEHNR and CDR2 FQNEAQ (reference sequence). The CDR3 covers 14 residues. V lost 5 bases and J 6 bases, leaving 17 bases between the germline ends. In DNA, the CDR3 is TGTGCCAGCAGCCACGGGGGCCCTGCCGCCGAGCAGTACGTC. Translated: CASSHGGPAAEQYV.

This chain joins TRBV10-1 and TRBJ2-2; TRBD2 matches at 12 bases. The CDR3 covers 17 residues. The V gene end was trimmed by 3 bases and the J gene end by 6 bases; junction bases not matched to a gene: 8. Germline-derived CDR1 and CDR2 are WNHNN and SYGVQD (reference sequence). The CDR3 here is CASSEHLAGGPAGELFF. The CDR3 DNA is TGCGCCAGCAGTGAACATCTAGCGGGGGGGCCGGCCGGGGAGCTGTTTTTT.

The chain carries TRBV27 and TRBJ1-1; possibly TRBD1 for D (5 bases). This CDR3 has 13 residues. Germline assignment: CDR1 MNHEY and CDR2 SMNVEV (reference sequence). Deletions cut 6 bases from V and 1 base from J, with 9 bases between. The CDR3 loop reads CASSRGWNTEAFF. CDR3 nucleotides: TGTGCCAGCAGCCGGGGGTGGAACACTGAAGCTTTCTTT.

This clonotype has just a few counts. The gene calls are TRBV11-2 and TRBJ2-5, with a possible D match to TRBD2 (6 bases). Germline CDR1 and CDR2: SGHAT and FQNNGV. The germline V and J ends were trimmed by 0 bases and 3 bases, with 20 bases remaining between them. The CDR3 totals 18 residues. CDR3 DNA: TGTGCCAGCAGCTTAGATCCTGTGGGGGGAAGAGGGAAAGAGACCCAGTACTTC. Translation gives CASSLDPVGGRGKETQYF.

This clonotype turned up a few times. The CDR3 here is CAISETRSHTGELFF. The CDR3 DNA sequence: TGTGCCATCAGTGAGACTAGGTCCCACACCGGGGAGCTGTTTTTT. J is TRBJ2-2 and V is TRBV10-3, with D possibly matching TRBD2 (5 bases). CDR1 and CDR2 (germline): ENHRY, SYGVKD. The CDR3 consists of 15 residues. Trimming removed 2 bases from V and 3 bases from J, with 10 bases in between.

This clonotype was seen more than once but under ten times. J is TRBJ1-1 and V is TRBV7-6; no clear D. The CDR3 loop spans 15 amino acids. Germline assignment: CDR1 SGHVS and CDR2 FNYEAQ. V lost 2 bases, J lost 1 base, and 11 bases lay in between. The CDR3: CASSLFEGKNTEAFF. CDR3 in DNA: TGTGCCAGCAGCTTATTCGAAGGGAAGAACACTGAAGCTTTCTTT.

This clonotype has just a few counts. This chain joins TRBV10-3 and TRBJ2-1; 10 positions agree with TRBD1. This CDR3 has 14 amino acids. J gave up 8 bases and V 6 bases, and 7 bases lay outside the gene matches. Germline-derived CDR1 and CDR2 are ENHRY and SYGVKD. CDR3: CAIRAGTGVHEQFF. Written as DNA, the CDR3 is TGTGCCATCAGGGCCGGGACAGGGGTCCATGAGCAGTTCTTC.

This clonotype occurred a few times. The chain carries TRBV7-9 and TRBJ2-7, with 8 bases identical to TRBD1. The CDR3 has 13 residues. Germline V CDR1 and CDR2: SEHNR, FQNEAQ (reference sequence). With 5 bases clipped from V and 6 bases from J, the junction kept 6 bases outside the gene matches. This chain's CDR3 is CASSTGGLGEQYV. CDR3 in DNA: TGTGCCAGCAGCACAGGGGGGTTAGGCGAGCAGTACGTC.

The chain uses TRBV7-9 and TRBJ2-1, with D unresolved. The germline V gene encodes CDR1 SEHNR and CDR2 FQNEAQ (reference sequence). Trimming took off 4 bases at V and 12 bases at J, with 13 bases between the two ends. The CDR3 is 12 amino acids. CDR3 residues: CASSSGRTGQFF. The CDR3 bases are TGTGCCAGCAGCTCCGGACGTACTGGGCAGTTCTTC. The variable domain in full, completed from reference TRBV7-9 and TRBJ2-1, reads DTGVSQNPRHKITKRGQNVTFRCDPISEHNRLYWYRQTLGQGPEFLTYFQNEAQLEKSRLLSDRFSAERPKGSFSTLEIQRTEQGDSAMYLCASSSGRTGQFFGPGTRLTVL.

This clonotype was seen at least ten times. J is TRBJ1-1 and V is TRBV5-1; D gene uncertain. Between the trimmed V and J ends, which lost 4 bases and 1 base, there was a span of 5 bases. Germline CDR1 is SGHRS and CDR2 is YFSETQ. The CDR3 extends over 12 amino acids. The CDR3 loop reads CASSQSNTEAFF. In DNA, the CDR3 is TGCGCCAGCAGCCAGTCGAACACTGAAGCTTTCTTT. Complete variable domain (other parts from reference TRBV5-1 and TRBJ1-1): KAGVTQTPRYLIKTRGQQVTLSCSPISGHRSVSWYQQTPGQGLQFLFEYFSETQRNKGNFPGRFSGRQFSNSRSEMNVSTLELGDSALYLCASSQSNTEAFFGQGTRLTVV.

This clonotype appeared a few times. V usage is TRBV28 and J usage is TRBJ1-2, with no clear D. CDR1 is MDHEN, CDR2 SYDVKM, per germline. This CDR3 is 11 amino acids long. The V end lost 6 bases, the J end lost 8 bases, and 10 bases lay between the germline ends. The CDR3 loop is CASSVAKGYTF. CDR3 DNA: TGTGCCAGCAGCGTTGCGAAGGGCTACACCTTC.

This clonotype was observed a few times. The gene calls are TRBV20-1 and TRBJ2-5; TRBD2 aligns across 8 bases. With V trimmed by 3 bases and J by 3 bases, 12 bases remained unmatched. Germline CDR1 reads DFQATT; CDR2 reads SNEGSKA (reference sequence). The CDR3 consists of 16 residues. The CDR3 reads CSARGGASGLKETQYF. The CDR3 nucleotides are TGCAGTGCTAGGGGAGGGGCTAGCGGGTTAAAAGAGACCCAGTACTTC.

The chain combines TRBV20-1 with TRBJ2-7, with D maybe TRBD2 (6 bases). The germline CDR1 and CDR2 sequences are DFQATT and SNEGSKA (reference sequence). CDR3 length equals 14 residues. Trimming removed 3 bases at V and 3 bases at J, with 15 bases between. The CDR3 bases are TGCAGTGCTAGGGGGACTGTGTACTACTACGAGCAGTACTTC. It yields the protein CSARGTVYYYEQYF.